This T cell receptor beta chain was sequenced during a study of T-cell reconstitution after alpha-beta-depleted transplantation in children. General study points: At one year after transplant, newly produced T cells mostly accounted for T-cell counts and diversity. Reported findings indicate that, about two months after transplant, alpha-beta T cells came from several hundred expanded clones, which were derived from non-depleted graft cells.

CDR1 is LNHDA and CDR2 is SQIVND in the germline V gene (reference sequence). The CDR3 totals 14 residues. Trimming took 5 bases from V and 1 from J, leaving 9 bases between them. This clonotype occurred a few times. Its antigen is not known. Using unique molecular identifiers, the investigators prepared the TCRbeta library. Using its own MiXCR run on the PCR reads, TCRdb lists one record per CDR3 protein. The sample yields a few hundred thousand distinct CDR3 sequences, 27% seen once. V is TRBV19 and J is TRBJ1-5, with a tentative D call TRBD1 (5 bases). The material sequenced was PBMCs, taken before TCRalphabeta/CD19-depleted stem cell transplant. This clonotype was obtained from a boy under three years old with Wiskott-Aldrich syndrome, due to receive a stem cell transplant. CDR3 loop: CASSLGRSNQPQHF. The CDR3 DNA sequence: TGTGCCAGTAGTCTGGGACGGAGCAATCAGCCCCAGCATTTT.